A single TCR beta chain is shown here with its context. The germline V gene has CDR1 ENHRY and CDR2 SYGVKD. Germline trimming cut 6 bases from V and 2 bases from J; bases unmatched to any gene: 0. This CDR3 comprises 12 residues. This record comes from a study of blood T cell repertoires in COVID-19. Across the study: Sites across the United States, Italy and Spain contributed samples from acute and convalescent COVID-19. T cells, B-cell-depleted T cells, or PBMCs provided the cDNA or gDNA that served as material.

Authors' data handling: Amplification of reference gene primers was used by the study to estimate nucleated cell counts. Produced via immunoSEQ multiplex PCR; TCRdb's table is partial and in-frame only. V and J calls and clone size are copied from that table; D and trimming were computed from the DNA. The table has roughly 67,000 clones, roughly four fifths seen once. This receptor was obtained from a woman aged 50 to 60 with active or convalescent COVID-19. Sequencing was performed on peripheral blood. This rearrangement joins TRBV10-3 to TRBJ1-2, with 7 bases aligning to TRBD1. CDR3 coding DNA: TGTGCCATCAGGGACAGGAACTATGGCTACACCTTC. Its translation is CAIRDRNYGYTF.